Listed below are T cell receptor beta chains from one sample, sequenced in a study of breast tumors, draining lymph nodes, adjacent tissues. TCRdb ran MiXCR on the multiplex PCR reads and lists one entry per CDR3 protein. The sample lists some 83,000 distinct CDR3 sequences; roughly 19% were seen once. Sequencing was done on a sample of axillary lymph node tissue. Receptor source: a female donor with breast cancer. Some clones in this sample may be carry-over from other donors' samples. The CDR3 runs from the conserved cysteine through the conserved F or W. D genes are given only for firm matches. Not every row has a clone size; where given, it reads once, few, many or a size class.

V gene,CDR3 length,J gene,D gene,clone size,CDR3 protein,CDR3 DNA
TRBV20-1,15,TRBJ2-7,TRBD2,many,CSAPELAGVPYEQYF,TGCAGTGCCCCGGAACTAGCGGGAGTACCCTACGAGCAGTACTTC
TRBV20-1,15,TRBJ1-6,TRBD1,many,CSASGTGGNNSPLHF,TGCAGTGCTAGTGGGACAGGGGGGAATAATTCACCCCTCCACTTT
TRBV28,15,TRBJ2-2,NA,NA,CASSEGQSNTGELFF,TGTGCCAGCAGTGAAGGACAGAGTAACACCGGGGAGCTGTTTTTT
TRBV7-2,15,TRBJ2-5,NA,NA,CASSLAASSRETQYF,TGTGCCAGCAGCTTAGCGGCTAGCAGTCGAGAGACCCAGTACTTC
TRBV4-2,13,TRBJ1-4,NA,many,CASSQDRREKLFF,TGTGCCAGCAGCCAAGATAGACGGGAAAAACTGTTTTTT
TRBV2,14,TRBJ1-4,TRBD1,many,CASKGQGVGEKLFF,TGTGCCAGCAAGGGCCAGGGGGTTGGTGAAAAACTGTTTTTT
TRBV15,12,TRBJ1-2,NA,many,CATSRAESGYTF,TGTGCCACCAGCAGAGCTGAATCTGGCTACACCTTC
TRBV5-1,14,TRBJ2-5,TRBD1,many,CASSSGTGKETQYF,TGCGCCAGCAGCTCCGGGACAGGGAAAGAGACCCAGTACTTC
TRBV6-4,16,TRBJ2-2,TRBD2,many,CASKGLAGENTGELFF,TGTGCCAGCAAAGGGCTAGCGGGAGAGAACACCGGGGAGCTGTTTTTT
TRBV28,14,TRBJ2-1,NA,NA,CASNIGTFCNEQFF,TGTGCCAGTAATATCGGGACTTTCTGCAATGAGCAGTTCTTC
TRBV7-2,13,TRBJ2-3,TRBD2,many,CASGLAGGDTQYF,TGTGCCAGCGGACTAGCGGGGGGAGATACGCAGTATTTT
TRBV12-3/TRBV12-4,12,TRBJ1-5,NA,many,CASSLGDQPQHF,TGTGCCAGCAGTTTAGGCGATCAGCCCCAGCATTTT
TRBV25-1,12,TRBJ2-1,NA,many,CASSDHTSDLFF,TGTGCCAGCAGTGACCACACTAGTGATCTGTTCTTC
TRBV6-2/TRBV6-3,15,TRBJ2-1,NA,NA,CASRREDQRYDEQFF,TGTGCCAGCAGGCGAGAGGACCAGCGGTACGATGAGCAGTTCTTC
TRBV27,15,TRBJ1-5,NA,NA,CASSLSSGGNQPQHF,TGTGCCAGCAGTTTATCTTCTGGGGGCAATCAGCCCCAGCATTTT
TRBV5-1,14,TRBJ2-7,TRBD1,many,CASSLGDRNNEQYF,TGCGCCAGCAGCTTGGGGGACAGAAACAACGAGCAGTACTTC
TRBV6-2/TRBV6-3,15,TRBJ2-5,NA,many,CASSSQRLGQETQYF,TGTGCCAGCAGCTCCCAACGACTAGGCCAAGAGACCCAGTACTTC
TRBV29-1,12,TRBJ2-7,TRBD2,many,CSVRLLADEQYF,TGCAGCGTTCGTTTACTAGCGGACGAGCAGTACTTC
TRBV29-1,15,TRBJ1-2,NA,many,CSVEVVRGGFYGYTF,TGCAGCGTTGAAGTAGTTAGGGGAGGATTCTATGGCTACACCTTC
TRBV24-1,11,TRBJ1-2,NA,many,CATSDAYGYTF,TGTGCCACCAGTGATGCCTATGGCTACACCTTC
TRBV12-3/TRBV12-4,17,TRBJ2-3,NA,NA,CASSLEGGRDRTDTQYF,TGTGCCAGCAGTTTAGAAGGGGGGAGGGACCGCACAGATACGCAGTATTTT
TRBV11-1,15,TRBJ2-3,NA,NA,CASTQPTGGTDTQYF,TGTGCCAGCACCCAACCTACTGGGGGGACAGATACGCAGTATTTT
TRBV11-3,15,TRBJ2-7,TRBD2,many,CASSRAGGPSYEQYF,TGTGCCAGCAGCCGAGCGGGAGGGCCCTCCTACGAGCAGTACTTC
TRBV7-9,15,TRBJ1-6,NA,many,CASSPGRRNNSPLHF,TGTGCCAGCAGCCCCGGACGGAGAAATAATTCACCCCTCCACTTT
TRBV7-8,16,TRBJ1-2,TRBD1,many,CASSTAWGPGQGIGTF,TGTGCCAGCAGCACTGCTTGGGGACCGGGACAGGGGATTGGAACCTTC
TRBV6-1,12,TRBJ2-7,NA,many,CASRDSWYEQYF,TGTGCCAGCAGGGACAGTTGGTACGAGCAGTACTTC
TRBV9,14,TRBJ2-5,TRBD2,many,CASSVDRGEETQYF,TGTGCCAGCAGCGTAGATCGGGGGGAGGAGACCCAGTACTTC
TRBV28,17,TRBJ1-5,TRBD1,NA,CASSLYSWYQGDQPQHF,TGTGCCAGCAGTTTATATTCATGGTATCAGGGGGACCAGCCCCAGCATTTT
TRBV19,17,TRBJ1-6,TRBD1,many,CASRNRQGRGDNSPLHF,TGTGCCAGTAGGAACCGACAGGGGCGCGGGGATAATTCACCCCTCCACTTT
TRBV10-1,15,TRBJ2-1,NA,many,CASRMRDRAYNEQFF,TGCGCCAGCAGAATGCGGGACAGAGCCTACAATGAGCAGTTCTTC
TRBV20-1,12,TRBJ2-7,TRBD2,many,CSASPSRQRGYF,TGCAGTGCTAGCCCCTCAAGACAGCGGGGGTACTTC
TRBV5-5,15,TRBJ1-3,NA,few,CASSLGAFQGNTIYF,TGTGCCAGCAGCTTGGGTGCCTTCCAGGGAAACACCATATATTTT
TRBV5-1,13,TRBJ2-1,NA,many,CASKASWGNEQFF,TGCGCCAGCAAGGCTAGTTGGGGCAATGAGCAGTTCTTC